This TCR beta chain derives from a study of post-analysis software for immune sequencing data. CDR1 is SGHKS, CDR2 YYEKEE, per germline (reference sequence). This CDR3 comprises 15 residues. As regards this clonotype: Its antigen is currently unknown.

Libraries were made from TCR beta cDNA, and they carried unique molecular identifiers. TCRdb processed the PCR reads anew with MiXCR; each CDR3 protein has one entry. This table holds about 380,000 distinct CDR3 sequences, less than 35% found once. Study conclusions and caveats: Diversity measured as normalized Chao1 was significantly lower in multiple sclerosis patients than in controls. Roughly five TRBV segments were more frequent in patients than controls; TRBV5-6, TRBV5-1 and TRBV20-1 belonged to this group.

The sample taken for sequencing was blood. The chain uses TRBV5-5 and TRBJ2-5; 7 nucleotides line up with TRBD1. Near its end, the DNA agrees better with TRBJ2-7, so the J call may be wrong. The clonotype comes from a girl between 10 and 17 years old with multiple sclerosis. The CDR3 is CASSPGQFVGYEQYF. In DNA form, the CDR3 reads TGTGCCAGCAGCCCGGGACAGTTCGTGGGTTACGAGCAGTACTTC.